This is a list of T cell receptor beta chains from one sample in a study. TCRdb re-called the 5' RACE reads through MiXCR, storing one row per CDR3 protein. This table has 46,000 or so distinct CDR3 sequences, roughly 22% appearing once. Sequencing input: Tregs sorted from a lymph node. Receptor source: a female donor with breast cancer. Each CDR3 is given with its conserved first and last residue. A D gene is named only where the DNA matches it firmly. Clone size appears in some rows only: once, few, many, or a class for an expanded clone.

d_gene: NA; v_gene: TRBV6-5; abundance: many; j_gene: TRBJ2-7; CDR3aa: CASTNALVHEQYF; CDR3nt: TGTGCCAGCACTAACGCCCTGGTTCACGAGCAGTACTTC
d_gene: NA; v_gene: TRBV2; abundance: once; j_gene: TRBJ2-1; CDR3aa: CATPRGNEQFF; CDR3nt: TGTGCCACCCCTAGGGGCAATGAGCAGTTCTTC
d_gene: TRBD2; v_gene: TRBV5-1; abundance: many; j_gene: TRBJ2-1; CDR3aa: CASHTIAGGHEQFF; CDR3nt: TGCGCCAGCCATACGATAGCGGGAGGCCATGAGCAGTTCTTC
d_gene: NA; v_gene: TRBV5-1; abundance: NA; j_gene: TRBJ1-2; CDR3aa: CASSLGLALNYGYAF; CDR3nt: TGCGCCAGCAGCTTGGGGCTGGCCCTAAACTATGGCTACGCCTTC
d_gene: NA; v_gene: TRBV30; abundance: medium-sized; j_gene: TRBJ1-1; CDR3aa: CAYLRWNEAFF; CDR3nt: TGTGCCTATTTACGGTGGAATGAAGCTTTCTTT
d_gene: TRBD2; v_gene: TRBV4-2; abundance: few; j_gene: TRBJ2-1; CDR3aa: CASSQVGSGIRSEQFF; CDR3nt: TGTGCCAGCAGCCAAGTGGGTAGCGGGATACGTAGTGAGCAGTTCTTC
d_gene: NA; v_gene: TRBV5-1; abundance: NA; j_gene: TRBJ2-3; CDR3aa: CASSLAGRRDTQYF; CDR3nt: TGCGCCAGCAGCTTGGCGGGACGTAGAGATACGCAGTATTTT
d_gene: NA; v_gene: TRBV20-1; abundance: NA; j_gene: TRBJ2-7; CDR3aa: CSARYSGEPAEQYF; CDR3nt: TGCAGTGCTAGATACTCTGGGGAACCGGCCGAGCAGTACTTC
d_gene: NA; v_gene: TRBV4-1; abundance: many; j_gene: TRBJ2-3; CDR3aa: CASSQEVLSTDTQYF; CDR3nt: TGCGCCAGCAGCCAAGAAGTGCTTTCCACAGATACGCAGTATTTT
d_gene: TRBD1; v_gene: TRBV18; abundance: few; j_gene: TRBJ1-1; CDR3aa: CASSPPTRDREGAFF; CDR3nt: TGTGCCAGCTCACCACCGACCCGGGACAGGGAAGGAGCTTTCTTT
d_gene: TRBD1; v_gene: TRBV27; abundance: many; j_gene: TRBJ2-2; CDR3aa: CASSLLGQGTGELFF; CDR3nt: TGTGCCAGCAGTCTCCTAGGACAGGGGACCGGGGAGCTGTTTTTT
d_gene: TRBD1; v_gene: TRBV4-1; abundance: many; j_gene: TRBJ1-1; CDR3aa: CASSRIQGADTEAFF; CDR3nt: TGCGCCAGCAGCCGAATACAGGGGGCTGACACTGAAGCTTTCTTT
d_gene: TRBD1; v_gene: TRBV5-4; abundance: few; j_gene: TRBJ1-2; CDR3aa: CASSGTGHGYTF; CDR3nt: TGTGCCAGCAGCGGGACAGGCCATGGCTACACCTTC
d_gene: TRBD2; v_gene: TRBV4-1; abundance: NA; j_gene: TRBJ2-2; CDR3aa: CASSQAGASGSNTGELFF; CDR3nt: TGCGCCAGCAGCCAAGCTGGGGCTAGCGGGAGTAACACCGGGGAGCTGTTTTTT
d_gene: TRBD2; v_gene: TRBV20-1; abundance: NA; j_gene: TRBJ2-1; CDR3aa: CSARDSRLAGVGGAYNEQFF; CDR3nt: TGCAGTGCTAGAGATTCCCGCCTAGCGGGAGTCGGGGGGGCCTACAATGAGCAGTTCTTC
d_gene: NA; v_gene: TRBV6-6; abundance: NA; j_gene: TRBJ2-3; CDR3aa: CASSYGSADTQYF; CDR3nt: TGTGCCAGCAGTTACGGGAGTGCAGATACGCAGTATTTT
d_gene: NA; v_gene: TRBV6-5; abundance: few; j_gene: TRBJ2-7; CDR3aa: CASAQEGIRLYEQYF; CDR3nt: TGTGCCAGCGCTCAAGAGGGAATACGTCTCTACGAGCAGTACTTC
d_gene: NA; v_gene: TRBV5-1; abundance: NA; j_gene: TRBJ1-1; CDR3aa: CASSLVSGTGTEAFF; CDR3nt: TGCGCCAGCAGCTTGGTGTCCGGGACGGGTACTGAAGCTTTCTTT
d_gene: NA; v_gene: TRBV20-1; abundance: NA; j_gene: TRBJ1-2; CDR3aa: CSARDYGGGGLYGYTF; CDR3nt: TGCAGTGCTAGAGATTACGGCGGGGGGGGGCTCTATGGCTACACCTTC
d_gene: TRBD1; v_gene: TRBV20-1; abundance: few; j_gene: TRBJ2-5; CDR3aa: CSATKTGDETQYF; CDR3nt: TGCAGTGCTACCAAGACAGGGGATGAGACCCAGTACTTC
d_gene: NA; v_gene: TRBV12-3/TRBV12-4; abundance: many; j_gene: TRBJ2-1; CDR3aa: CASSDRQRYNEQFF; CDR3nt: TGTGCCAGCAGTGACAGGCAAAGATACAATGAGCAGTTCTTC
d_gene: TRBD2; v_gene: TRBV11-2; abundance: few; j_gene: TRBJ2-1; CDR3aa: CASSLGTSGSYNEQFF; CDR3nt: TGTGCCAGCAGCTTAGGCACTAGCGGCTCTTATAATGAGCAGTTCTTC
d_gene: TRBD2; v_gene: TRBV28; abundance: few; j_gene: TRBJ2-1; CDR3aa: CASIQAGLAGGGPRYEQFF; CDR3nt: TGTGCCAGCATCCAAGCGGGACTAGCGGGAGGTGGACCGAGGTATGAGCAGTTCTTC
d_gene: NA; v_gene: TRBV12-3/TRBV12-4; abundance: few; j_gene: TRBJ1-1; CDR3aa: CASTGTPDNEAFF; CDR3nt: TGTGCCAGCACAGGCACCCCAGATAACGAAGCTTTCTTT
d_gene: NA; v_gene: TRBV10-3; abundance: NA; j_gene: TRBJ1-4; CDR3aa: CAISESARIANEKLFF; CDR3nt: TGTGCCATCAGTGAGTCCGCCAGGATAGCTAATGAAAAACTGTTTTTT
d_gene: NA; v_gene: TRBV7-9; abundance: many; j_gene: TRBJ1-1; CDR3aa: CASSLMRTEAFF; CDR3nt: TGTGCCAGCAGCTTGATGAGGACTGAAGCTTTCTTT
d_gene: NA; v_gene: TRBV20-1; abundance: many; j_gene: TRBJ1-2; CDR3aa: CSARGGLTNLDYGYTF; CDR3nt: TGCAGTGCTAGAGGGGGTTTAACCAACCTAGACTATGGCTACACCTTC
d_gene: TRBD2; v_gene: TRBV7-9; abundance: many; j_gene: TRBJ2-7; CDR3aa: CASSLRREGREQYF; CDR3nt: TGTGCCAGCAGCTTAAGGCGGGAGGGCCGCGAGCAGTACTTC